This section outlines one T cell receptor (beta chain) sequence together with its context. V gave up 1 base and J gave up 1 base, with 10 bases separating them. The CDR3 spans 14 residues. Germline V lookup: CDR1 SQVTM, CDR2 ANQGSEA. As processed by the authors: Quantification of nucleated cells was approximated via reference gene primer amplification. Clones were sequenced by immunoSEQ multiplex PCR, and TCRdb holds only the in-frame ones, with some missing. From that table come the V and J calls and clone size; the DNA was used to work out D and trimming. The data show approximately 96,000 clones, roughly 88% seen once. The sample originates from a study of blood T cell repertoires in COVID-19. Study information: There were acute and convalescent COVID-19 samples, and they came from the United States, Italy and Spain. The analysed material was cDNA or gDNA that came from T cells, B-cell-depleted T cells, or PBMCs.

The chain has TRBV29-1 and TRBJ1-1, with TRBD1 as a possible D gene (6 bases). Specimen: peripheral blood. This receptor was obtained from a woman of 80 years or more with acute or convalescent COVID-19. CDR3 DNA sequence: TGCAGCGTTGAAGTTGGGGGGGCGAACACTGAAGCTTTCTTT. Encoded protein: CSVEVGGANTEAFF. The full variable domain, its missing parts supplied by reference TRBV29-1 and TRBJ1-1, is SAVISQKPSRDICQRGTSLTIQCQVDSQVTMMFWYRQQPGQSLTLIATANQGSEATYESGFVIDKFPISRPNLTFSTLTVSNMSPEDSSIYLCSVEVGGANTEAFFGQGTRLTVV.